This is a list of T cell receptor beta chains from one sample in a study of regulatory T cells in long-lasting Graves disease. TCRdb ran MiXCR on the multiplex PCR reads and lists one entry per CDR3 protein. This table holds fewer than 550,000 distinct CDR3 sequences, about 15% found once. These same records also appear under a second study, on T cells in Graves' hyperthyroidism and ophthalmopathy.

The source material was peripheral blood mononuclear cells (PBMCs), sampled at new diagnosis, from a patient treated with antithyroid drugs. The source of these receptors is a woman under 30 with Graves disease. Each CDR3 is given with its conserved first and last residue. D genes are given only for firm matches. A row's size may be missing; if present it is once, few, many or a size class.

J gene,V gene,clone size,D gene,CDR3 DNA,CDR3 protein
TRBJ2-5,TRBV29-1,many,.,TGCAGCGTTGAAGATCTCCGAGGGGGCGGGAAGACCCAGTACTTC,CSVEDLRGGGKTQYF
TRBJ1-2,TRBV9,.,TRBD1,TGTGCCAGCAGCGTCGGACAGGGAAATAACTATGGCTACACCTTC,CASSVGQGNNYGYTF
TRBJ2-2,TRBV20-1,few,TRBD2,TGCAGTGCTGACCCTAGCGGGAGGGTTTCCGGGGAGCTGTTTTTT,CSADPSGRVSGELFF
TRBJ2-1,TRBV4-1,few,TRBD2,TGCGCCAGCAGCCATAGCGGGAGGGCCAGTCGGAACAATGAGCAGTTCTTC,CASSHSGRASRNNEQFF
TRBJ1-4,TRBV29-1,.,TRBD1,TGCAGCGTTCGACAGGGTGAAAAACTGTTTTTT,CSVRQGEKLFF
TRBJ2-5,TRBV12-3/TRBV12-4,many,.,TGTGCCAGCAGCTTGGAGGGGACCCAGTACTTC,CASSLEGTQYF
TRBJ1-5,TRBV19,few,.,TGTGCCAGTAGTCAGGGGACCTTTATTCAGCCCCAGCATTTT,CASSQGTFIQPQHF
TRBJ2-1,TRBV27,many,TRBD2,TGTGCCAGCAGTTTGCGGACCCTAGCGGGAAGGTACAATGAGCAGTTCTTC,CASSLRTLAGRYNEQFF
TRBJ2-5,TRBV28,many,.,TGTGCCAGCAGTCCGCGGACCCCGCGGACCCAGTACTTC,CASSPRTPRTQYF
TRBJ2-3,TRBV7-3,.,.,TGTGCCAGCAGCTTGACTAGTACTTTGGATACGCAGTATTTT,CASSLTSTLDTQYF
TRBJ2-5,TRBV29-1,many,TRBD1,TGCAGCGTAGGGGACAGCGAAGAGACCCAGTACTTC,CSVGDSEETQYF
TRBJ2-1,TRBV5-1,.,TRBD2,TGCGCCAGCAGCTTGTTTCTAGCGGGAGCACGAAATGAGCAGTTCTTC,CASSLFLAGARNEQFF
TRBJ2-1,TRBV7-2,.,TRBD2,TGTGCCAGCAGCTTAGGAGGAGGGGGACTAGCGGGTAATGAGCAGTTCTTC,CASSLGGGGLAGNEQFF
TRBJ2-3,TRBV20-1,.,TRBD2,TGCAGTGCCGATGCCGCGACTAGCGGGCGGACTAGCACAGATACGCAGTATTTT,CSADAATSGRTSTDTQYF
TRBJ1-1,TRBV6-1,few,TRBD1,TGTGCCAGCAGACGGACAGGCAACACTGAAGCTTTCTTT,CASRRTGNTEAFF
TRBJ2-5,TRBV7-9,many,.,TGTGCCAGCACCAAAGGAGGGGGAGAGACCCAGTACTTC,CASTKGGGETQYF
TRBJ1-2,TRBV6-2/TRBV6-3,.,.,TGTGCCAGCAGTTACTTGCCGATGGACGTAGATGGCTACACCTTC,CASSYLPMDVDGYTF
TRBJ2-7,TRBV7-2,many,.,TGTGCCAGCAGCTTGGGCGGGTTTAGCTCCTACGAGCAGTACTTC,CASSLGGFSSYEQYF
TRBJ1-1,TRBV28,many,.,TGTGCCAGCAGTTACTCGGGACCCCCGGAAGCTTTCTTT,CASSYSGPPEAFF
TRBJ1-5,TRBV20-1,.,.,TGCAGTGCTAGACGTGTACCCCCCGCAGGGATGAGCAATCAGCCCCAGCATTTT,CSARRVPPAGMSNQPQHF
TRBJ2-1,TRBV5-1,many,.,TGCGCCAGCAGCTTGAACGATCGGGACCACTCCTACAATGAGCAGTTCTTC,CASSLNDRDHSYNEQFF
TRBJ1-2,TRBV2,many,.,TGTGCCAGCAGTGAGCTGGGATCGGCTGGCTACACCTTC,CASSELGSAGYTF
TRBJ2-7,TRBV20-1,many,.,TGCAGTGCTTACACAGGGTGGGCCTACGAGCAGTACTTC,CSAYTGWAYEQYF
TRBJ2-5,TRBV4-1,many,.,TGCGCCAGCAGCCAGAGTCGGCAAGAGACCCAGTACTTC,CASSQSRQETQYF
TRBJ1-1,TRBV7-9,.,TRBD1,TGTGCCAGCAGCAACAAACCGGGACAGACGAACACTGAAGCTTTCTTT,CASSNKPGQTNTEAFF
TRBJ1-2,TRBV25-1,few,.,TGTGCCAGCAGTGGCCACAGGGAAGCTAACTATGGCTACACCTTC,CASSGHREANYGYTF
TRBJ2-7,TRBV27,few,TRBD2,TGTGCCAGCAGTTTAACCCCGGGGACTAGCGGGAGAGGGCAGTACTTC,CASSLTPGTSGRGQYF
TRBJ2-1,TRBV27,.,TRBD2,TGTGCCAGCAGTTTATTCGGACTAGGAGGCAATGAGCAGTTCTTC,CASSLFGLGGNEQFF
TRBJ2-7,TRBV29-1,.,TRBD2,TGCAGCGTTGGTGCGGCTAGCGGAGTCTACGAGCAGTACTTC,CSVGAASGVYEQYF
TRBJ2-1,TRBV11-3,many,.,TGTGCCAGCAGCTTAGTAGCGACTTGGGAGCAGTTCTTC,CASSLVATWEQFF
TRBJ2-3,TRBV11-2,many,.,TGTGCCAGCAGCTTAGACCTTTTTCCAGATACGCAGTATTTT,CASSLDLFPDTQYF
TRBJ1-6,TRBV20-1,.,.,TGCAGTGCTAGAGATATGGGGGCTTCTAATTCACCCCTCCACTTT,CSARDMGASNSPLHF
TRBJ2-7,TRBV12-3/TRBV12-4,.,TRBD2,TGTGCCAGCAGTCCCCGACTAGCGGGAGCTTTCGAGCAGTACTTC,CASSPRLAGAFEQYF
TRBJ2-3,TRBV28,many,.,TGTGCCAGCAGTCGTTCTCTTGCAGATACGCAGTATTTT,CASSRSLADTQYF
TRBJ2-5,TRBV7-9,.,.,TGTGCCAGCAGCTTGACATTGGAGGGTGAGACCCAGTACTTC,CASSLTLEGETQYF
TRBJ2-1,TRBV6-2/TRBV6-3,many,TRBD1,TGTGCCAGCAGTTACTCGGATACAGGGGACCATGAGCAGTTCTTC,CASSYSDTGDHEQFF
TRBJ2-1,TRBV2,many,.,TGTGCCAGCAGTGAAACTGCAGGGATCGGTGAGCAGTTCTTC,CASSETAGIGEQFF
TRBJ2-5,TRBV18,many,.,TGTGCCAGCTCACCACTTTCGGACCCGTTGGCCCAGTACTTC,CASSPLSDPLAQYF
TRBJ2-5,TRBV24-1,many,.,TGTGCCACCAGTGACCCCTCCCCAGGGCATGAGACCCAGTACTTC,CATSDPSPGHETQYF
TRBJ2-6,TRBV2,once,TRBD1,TGTGCCGGCACACCGGGACAGAGAAATCCTGGGGCCAACGTCCTGACTTTC,CAGTPGQRNPGANVLTF
TRBJ2-5,TRBV7-9,few,TRBD2,TGTGCCAGCAGCCCTAGACTTGCGGGAGGCCCCCAAGAGACCCAGTACTTC,CASSPRLAGGPQETQYF
TRBJ1-6,TRBV11-1,few,TRBD1,TGTGCCAGCAGCCCGAGACAGGGGTGGAATTCACCCCTCCACTTT,CASSPRQGWNSPLHF
TRBJ2-3,TRBV6-5,many,.,TGTGCCAGCAGTTACCAAGGACCAACCCGACTGTCTAGCACAGATACGCAGTATTTT,CASSYQGPTRLSSTDTQYF
TRBJ1-2,TRBV7-2,.,TRBD1,TGTGCCAGCAGCTTAGACTCGACAGGGGGTTATGGCTACACCTTC,CASSLDSTGGYGYTF
TRBJ2-1,TRBV28,many,TRBD2,TGTGCCAGCAGTTTAACCACTAGCGGGAGTGTTTATGAGCAGTTCTTC,CASSLTTSGSVYEQFF
TRBJ2-1,TRBV3-1,many,TRBD2,TGTGCCAGCAGCCAAGTGACTAGCGGGAGTCGTGAGCAGTTCTTC,CASSQVTSGSREQFF
TRBJ2-7,TRBV5-1,.,.,TGCGCCAGCAGCTTGGGGACGGCAGATTCAGTGCAGTACTTC,CASSLGTADSVQYF
TRBJ2-1,TRBV4-3,few,TRBD2,TGCGCCAGCAGCCAGACCTCCGGGACTAGCGGATACAATGAGCAGTTCTTC,CASSQTSGTSGYNEQFF